A selection of T cell receptor beta chains follows, all from one sample in a study of shared clonotypes between healthy human individuals. Libraries were prepared by immunoSEQ multiplex PCR; TCRdb keeps only in-frame clonotypes and omits some of them. The sample includes under 2,000,000 clones, approximately 94% of them seen just once. The specimen sequenced was naive CD8+ T cells sorted from blood. All receptors derive from a man younger than 30 in good health. CDR3s include the opening cysteine and the closing phenylalanine or tryptophan. Fields, in order: CDR3 length, D gene, clone size, V gene, J gene, CDR3 DNA, CDR3 protein. A D gene is named only where the DNA matches it firmly. Rows give clone size only sometimes, using once, few, many, or a class for an expanded clone.

15,TRBD1,NA,TRBV19,TRBJ2-1,TGTGCCAGTAGTATAGGGACAGGTTATTACAATGAGCAGTTCTTC,CASSIGTGYYNEQFF
14,NA,NA,TRBV25-1,TRBJ2-7,TGTGCCAGCAGTGAAGGGGACCTCTCCTACGAGCAGTACTTC,CASSEGDLSYEQYF
15,NA,NA,TRBV14,TRBJ2-3,TGTGCCAGCAGCCCGCGGGGCTTTAGCACAGATACGCAGTATTTT,CASSPRGFSTDTQYF
12,NA,NA,TRBV27,TRBJ2-1,TGTGCCAGCAGTTTATCCCCGAATGAGCAGTTCTTC,CASSLSPNEQFF
14,TRBD1,NA,TRBV27,TRBJ1-6,TGTGCCAGCACCATGACAGGGGGCAATTCACCCCTCCACTTT,CASTMTGGNSPLHF
12,NA,NA,TRBV6-1,TRBJ1-1,TGTGCCACCGCCGAGGCGAACACTGAAGCTTTCTTT,CATAEANTEAFF
15,NA,NA,TRBV18,TRBJ2-7,TGTGCCAGCTCACCACAGACTAGTTCAGCCTACGAGCAGTACTTC,CASSPQTSSAYEQYF
13,NA,NA,TRBV7-3,TRBJ2-7,TGTGCCAGCAGCTTAACCGGGGCTGGCGAGCAGTACTTC,CASSLTGAGEQYF
21,TRBD2,NA,TRBV10-3,TRBJ2-5,TGTGCCATCAGCCCCACCGAGTCTCTTAGCGGGAGGACGCCGGATGGCGAGACCCAGTACTTC,CAISPTESLSGRTPDGETQYF
16,TRBD2,NA,TRBV9,TRBJ2-1,TGTGCCAGCAGCCCGACGTGGGCGGGGGGATACAATGAGCAGTTCTTC,CASSPTWAGGYNEQFF
15,NA,NA,TRBV19,TRBJ2-2,TGTGCCAGTAGACCGCAGGGCGAGGGCACCGGGGAGCTGTTTTTT,CASRPQGEGTGELFF
9,NA,NA,TRBV5-8,TRBJ2-1,TGTGCCAGCAGTGGTGAGCAGTTCTTC,CASSGEQFF
17,NA,NA,TRBV2,TRBJ2-2,TGTGCCAGCAGCCGACAGAGGGAGACTTCGAACACCGGGGAGCTGTTTTTT,CASSRQRETSNTGELFF
13,NA,NA,TRBV27,TRBJ2-7,TGTGCCAGCAGTATGGTGGGCGGATACGAGCAGTACTTC,CASSMVGGYEQYF
16,NA,NA,TRBV5-6,TRBJ2-3,TGTGCCAGCAGCTTGGGCGCTAGTGGGCGGTCAGATACGCAGTATTTT,CASSLGASGRSDTQYF
20,TRBD2,NA,TRBV9,TRBJ2-2,TGTGCCAGCACCACCCCCCCAGGGTTAGCGGGGGGTTTGAACACCGGGGAGCTGTTTTTT,CASTTPPGLAGGLNTGELFF
14,NA,NA,TRBV6-1,TRBJ2-7,TGTGCCAGCACCTTCAGGGGAAGCTCCTACGAGCAGTACTTC,CASTFRGSSYEQYF
16,TRBD2,NA,TRBV7-9,TRBJ2-3,TGTGCCAGCAGCTTATGGACTAGCGGGACGACAGATACGCAGTATTTT,CASSLWTSGTTDTQYF
13,NA,NA,TRBV7-8,TRBJ1-1,TGTGCCAGCAGCCCTCTAGAGAACACTGAAGCTTTCTTT,CASSPLENTEAFF
14,TRBD2,once,TRBV27,TRBJ2-7,TGTGCCAGCAGTGTCCTAGCGGGAGTCTACGAGCAGTACTTC,CASSVLAGVYEQYF
15,TRBD1,NA,TRBV27,TRBJ2-7,TGTGCCAGCAGGCCGAGGGACAGCTCCTCCTACGAGCAGTACTTC,CASRPRDSSSYEQYF
16,TRBD2,NA,TRBV4-3,TRBJ2-2,TGCGCCAGCAGCCAAGGGGCGGGAGGCCCTGACGGGGAGCTGTTTTTT,CASSQGAGGPDGELFF
13,NA,NA,TRBV6-5,TRBJ2-7,TGTGCCAGCAGTTACTTGTCGTCCTACGAGCAGTACTTC,CASSYLSSYEQYF
18,NA,once,TRBV4-3,TRBJ1-1,TGCGCCAGCAGCCAAGAAGCGCCAACGCGGCGGGAGAACACTGAAGCTTTCTTT,CASSQEAPTRRENTEAFF
14,TRBD1,NA,TRBV4-1,TRBJ1-1,TGCGCCAGCAGCCCTACAGGGGGCTACACTGAAGCTTTCTTT,CASSPTGGYTEAFF
12,TRBD2,NA,TRBV29-1,TRBJ2-1,TGCAGCGTCTCGACTAGCACTGGGGAGCAGTTCTTC,CSVSTSTGEQFF
13,NA,NA,TRBV27,TRBJ1-5,TGTGCCAGCAGTTCGGCAGGGCCCCAGCCCCAGCATTTT,CASSSAGPQPQHF
13,TRBD1,NA,TRBV27,TRBJ1-2,TGTGCCAGCAGTTTTTGGACAGGGGATGGCTACACCTTC,CASSFWTGDGYTF
15,TRBD2,once,TRBV27,TRBJ2-7,TGTGCCAGCAGTTTACTCGACGGGAGGGCTGACGAGCAGTACTTC,CASSLLDGRADEQYF
13,NA,NA,TRBV14,TRBJ2-7,TGTGCCAGCAGCCAAACAGGGCCCTACGAGCAGTACTTC,CASSQTGPYEQYF
14,NA,NA,TRBV6-5,TRBJ1-5,TGTGCCAGCAGTTACGGGGAGAGCAATCAGCCCCAGCATTTT,CASSYGESNQPQHF
12,NA,NA,TRBV10-1,TRBJ2-7,TGCGCCAGCAGTGTTAGCTCCTACGAGCAGTACTTC,CASSVSSYEQYF
17,TRBD1,NA,TRBV7-9,TRBJ1-1,TGTGCCAGCAGCTTAGTGGGGCGAGGGACAGAGAACACTGAAGCTTTCTTT,CASSLVGRGTENTEAFF
13,NA,NA,TRBV19,TRBJ2-7,TGTGCCAGTAGTCAGAACAGGGCCCCCGAGCAGTACTTC,CASSQNRAPEQYF
14,NA,NA,TRBV11-2,TRBJ2-2,TGTGCCAGCAGCTTATTGTGGGGCACCGGGGAGCTGTTTTTT,CASSLLWGTGELFF
14,NA,once,TRBV13,TRBJ2-1,TGTGCCAGCAGCTTCGACGGGACTTCAAATGAGCAGTTCTTC,CASSFDGTSNEQFF
15,TRBD2,NA,TRBV28,TRBJ2-3,TGTGCCAGCAGTTTACAGACTAGCGGAACAGATACGCAGTATTTT,CASSLQTSGTDTQYF
16,TRBD2,NA,TRBV5-1,TRBJ2-2,TGCGCCAGCAGCCCTGGGACTAGCGGGGTCACCGGGGAGCTGTTTTTT,CASSPGTSGVTGELFF
15,NA,NA,TRBV11-2,TRBJ2-7,TGTGCCAGCAGCTTAGGGTCTCGGGGGGCGTACGAGCAGTACTTC,CASSLGSRGAYEQYF
18,NA,NA,TRBV28,TRBJ2-5,TGTGCCACGCAACAGGGAGTCCTTTATTCGGGATTAGTAGAGACCCAGTACTTC,CATQQGVLYSGLVETQYF
14,TRBD1,NA,TRBV2,TRBJ2-2,TGTGCCAGCTTCGACAGGGGGAACACCGGGGAGCTGTTTTTT,CASFDRGNTGELFF
16,NA,NA,TRBV29-1,TRBJ1-3,TGCAGCGTTGAAGATCCAGGGGTACTCTCTGGAAACACCATATATTTT,CSVEDPGVLSGNTIYF
14,NA,NA,TRBV7-9,TRBJ2-1,TGTGCCAGCAGCGGTACGTACTCCTACAATGAGCAGTTCTTC,CASSGTYSYNEQFF
17,TRBD2,NA,TRBV5-6,TRBJ2-3,TGTGCCAGCAGCTTGCTTTTAGCGGGGGGATATACAGATACGCAGTATTTT,CASSLLLAGGYTDTQYF
11,NA,NA,TRBV5-4,TRBJ1-2,TGTGCCAGCAGCTTTGGGGGTGGCTACACCTTC,CASSFGGGYTF
13,NA,NA,TRBV28,TRBJ2-4,TGTGCCAGCAGTTTGCGGGGTCTAAACATTCAGTACTTC,CASSLRGLNIQYF
11,NA,NA,TRBV30,TRBJ2-7,TGTGCCTGGAGCCAGGCCCACGAGCAGTACTTC,CAWSQAHEQYF